These T cell receptor beta chains were read from a single sample in a study of control samples from healthy donors and cancer patients. Measured with immunoSEQ multiplex PCR; TCRdb has only the in-frame clones, and not every one. The table records about 95,000 clones, 88% of them present only once. What was sequenced was blood. Source of these receptors: a woman aged 70-85 years in good health. Each CDR3 is given with its conserved first and last residue. The order of the fields is D gene, V gene, clone size, J gene, CDR3 protein, CDR3 DNA. D genes are given only for firm matches. Expanded clones are given a class, and other clones once, few, many or no size at all.

.	TRBV5-1	.	TRBJ1-1	CASSLTGLNTEAFF	TGCGCCAGCAGCTTGACAGGGCTTAACACTGAAGCTTTCTTT
.	TRBV18	.	TRBJ1-5	CASSLGVQNQPQHF	TGTGCCAGCTCCCTGGGGGTTCAGAATCAGCCCCAGCATTTT
TRBD1	TRBV6-5	once	TRBJ1-6	CASSQAGTENSPLHF	TGTGCCAGCAGTCAGGCCGGGACAGAGAATTCACCCCTCCACTTT
.	TRBV3-1/TRBV3-2	few	TRBJ1-5	CASSQAGGNQPQHF	TGTGCCAGCAGCCAAGCTGGGGGTAATCAGCCCCAGCATTTT
.	TRBV6-5	.	TRBJ1-3	CASSRDSLSGNTIYF	TGTGCCAGCAGTAGGGACTCCCTCTCTGGAAACACCATATATTTT
.	TRBV5-1	.	TRBJ1-1	CASSLGPSNTEAFF	TGCGCCAGCAGCTTGGGCCCGTCGAACACTGAAGCTTTCTTT
.	TRBV5-6	once	TRBJ1-3	CASSTGMGGNTIYF	TGTGCCAGCAGCACCGGGATGGGAGGAAACACCATATATTTT
.	TRBV6-2/TRBV6-3	.	TRBJ2-7	CASSYLAAYEQYF	TGTGCCAGCAGTTACTTGGCTGCCTACGAGCAGTACTTC
.	TRBV5-1	.	TRBJ1-1	CASSLEYGAGTEAFF	TGCGCCAGCAGCTTGGAATATGGGGCCGGTACTGAAGCTTTCTTT
.	TRBV4-1	once	TRBJ1-2	CASSLRPPDSPHYGYTF	TGCGCCAGCAGCCTCCGACCCCCAGACAGTCCCCACTATGGCTACACCTTC
.	TRBV15	.	TRBJ1-2	CATSRDNGGRGYTF	TGTGCCACCAGCAGAGATAACGGGGGACGGGGCTACACCTTC
TRBD2	TRBV5-6	.	TRBJ2-5	CASSLGSASGRYQETQYF	TGTGCCAGCAGCTTGGGCTCGGCTAGCGGGAGATATCAAGAGACCCAGTACTTC
.	TRBV10-1	.	TRBJ1-1	CASSESGRTEAFF	TGCGCCAGCAGTGAGTCCGGTAGGACTGAAGCTTTCTTT
.	TRBV6-5	.	TRBJ1-5	CAASLVDNQPQHF	TGTGCCGCCTCCCTGGTGGATAATCAGCCCCAGCATTTT
.	TRBV11-2	few	TRBJ2-7	CASSPGRLYEQYF	TGTGCCAGCAGTCCGGGACGCCTCTACGAGCAGTACTTC
TRBD1	TRBV2	once	TRBJ1-6	CASSGQGSGSPLHF	TGTGCCAGCAGTGGACAGGGAAGCGGTTCACCCCTCCACTTT
.	TRBV24-1	.	TRBJ2-5	CATSDPVGGTGGETQYF	TGTGCCACCAGTGACCCGGTGGGGGGAACGGGTGGAGAGACCCAGTACTTC
TRBD2	TRBV11-2	.	TRBJ2-2	CASSSPAGGVTGELFF	TGTGCCAGCAGCTCTCCAGCGGGGGGGGTCACCGGGGAGCTGTTTTTT
.	TRBV7-9	.	TRBJ2-1	CASSSWPSVRANEQFF	TGTGCCAGCAGTTCCTGGCCGAGTGTGAGGGCCAATGAGCAGTTCTTC
.	TRBV5-1	.	TRBJ2-7	CASSPDSYEQYF	TGCGCCAGCAGCCCGGACAGCTACGAGCAGTACTTC
TRBD1	TRBV6-6	.	TRBJ1-2	CASSLPGTGGVGGYTF	TGTGCCAGCAGTTTGCCCGGGACAGGGGGCGTAGGTGGCTACACCTTC
TRBD1	TRBV6-6	.	TRBJ2-7	CASSRRTGSFHEQYF	TGTGCCAGCAGCCGCAGGACAGGGTCTTTCCACGAGCAGTACTTC
TRBD1	TRBV6-2/TRBV6-3	.	TRBJ2-7	CASSYPGQGAYEQYF	TGTGCCAGCAGTTACCCGGGACAGGGCGCCTACGAGCAGTACTTC
.	TRBV2	.	TRBJ1-1	CASSRVGEAFF	TGTGCCAGCTCGCGGGTTGGGGAAGCTTTCTTT
.	TRBV2	.	TRBJ1-1	CASSAKERSEAFF	TGTGCCAGCAGTGCTAAGGAACGCTCTGAAGCTTTCTTT
.	TRBV9	.	TRBJ1-5	CASSVGHYSNQPQHF	TGTGCCAGCAGCGTAGGACATTATAGCAATCAGCCCCAGCATTTT
.	TRBV7-3	.	TRBJ2-3	CASSLQRSVADTQYF	TGTGCCAGCAGCTTACAACGCTCTGTGGCAGATACGCAGTATTTT
.	TRBV6-5	.	TRBJ1-5	CASSQDPSNQPQHF	TGTGCCAGCAGTCAGGACCCAAGCAATCAGCCCCAGCATTTT
TRBD1	TRBV5-1	.	TRBJ1-1	CASSGTGLNTEAFF	TGCGCCAGCAGCGGGACAGGGTTGAACACTGAAGCTTTCTTT
.	TRBV5-1	.	TRBJ1-6	CASSSDATSYNSPLHF	TGCGCCAGCAGTTCGGACGCGACCTCCTATAATTCACCCCTCCACTTT
.	TRBV7-2	.	TRBJ2-2	CASSLEVGSGELFF	TGTGCCAGCAGCTTAGAGGTTGGGTCCGGGGAGCTGTTTTTT
.	TRBV5-6	.	TRBJ1-3	CASSPDVSGNTIYF	TGTGCCAGTTCCCCGGATGTCTCTGGAAACACCATATATTTT
.	TRBV5-1	.	TRBJ2-3	CASSLATGSTDTQYF	TGCGCCAGCAGCTTGGCCACAGGAAGCACAGATACGCAGTATTTT
.	TRBV9	.	TRBJ1-3	CASSVGPGESSGNTIYF	TGTGCCAGCAGCGTAGGTCCAGGGGAGAGCTCTGGAAACACCATATATTTT
.	TRBV30	.	TRBJ1-3	CAWSVGDTIYF	TGTGCCTGGAGTGTGGGGGACACCATATATTTT
.	TRBV9	.	TRBJ2-1	CASSYGTSEMEQFF	TGTGCCAGCAGCTACGGGACTTCGGAAATGGAGCAGTTCTTC
.	TRBV9	once	TRBJ1-6	CASSPTSSYNSPLHF	TGTGCCAGCAGCCCGACGAGCTCCTATAATTCACCCCTCCACTTT